These 9 T cell receptor beta chains were sequenced from one sample in a study of blood T cell repertoires in COVID-19. The repertoire was sequenced with immunoSEQ multiplex PCR; TCRdb's copy has only in-frame clones and lacks some. The sample carries about 210,000 clones, roughly nine tenths recorded once. Sequencing was done on a sample of peripheral blood. The source is a woman in her 70s with acute or convalescent COVID-19.

This clone showed up just a few times. This CDR3 is CASSQGQSTNEKLFF. DNA of the CDR3: TGCGCCAGCAGCCAAGGACAGTCAACTAATGAAAAACTGTTTTTT. This chain uses TRBV4-3 with TRBJ1-4; TRBD1 is a possible D gene (5 bases). The CDR3 runs 15 residues. Trimming pared 1 base from V and 0 bases from J, leaving 6 bases between. Germline CDR1 and CDR2: LGHNA and YSLEER.

Only one count was recorded for this clone. The chain joins TRBV9 to TRBJ2-3; 9 bases match TRBD2. The CDR3 runs to 15 residues. With V trimmed by 0 bases and J by 7 bases, 6 bases remained unmatched. The germline gives CDR1 SGDLS, CDR2 YYNGEE. The CDR3 DNA reads TGTGCCAGCAGCGTAGGGGCGGGAGGGAGCCATACGCAGTATTTT. This sequence encodes CASSVGAGGSHTQYF. Full variable domain (rest looked up from reference TRBV9 and TRBJ2-3): DSGVTQTPKHLITATGQRVTLRCSPRSGDLSVYWYQQSLDQGLQFLIQYYNGEERAKGNILERFSAQQFPDLHSELNLSSLELGDSALYFCASSVGAGGSHTQYFGPGTRLTVL.

The V call is TRBV12-3 or TRBV12-4, the J call TRBJ2-7, with 7 bases fitting TRBD2. This CDR3 has 13 residues. V was pared by 6 bases and J by 5 bases, with 7 bases of the junction left unmatched. The CDR3 loop reads CASRYSGGDEQYF. CDR3 coding DNA: TGTGCCAGCAGATACAGTGGGGGGGACGAGCAGTACTTC.

This chain connects TRBV6-5 to TRBJ1-5; no clear D. V shed 10 bases and J shed 3 bases, with 10 bases lying between them. The CDR3 has 12 residues. Per germline, CDR1 MNHEY and CDR2 SVGAGI. DNA of the CDR3: TGTGCCACCGTCCAACTCAATCAGCCCCAGCATTTT. This codes for CATVQLNQPQHF.

The V gene is TRBV25-1, the J gene TRBJ1-1; perhaps TRBD1 as D (6 bases). The CDR3 has 15 amino acids. Per germline, CDR1 MGHDK and CDR2 SYGVNS. V dropped 4 bases and J dropped 5 bases, with 17 bases sitting between them. The CDR3 protein is CASSAPGAILTEAFF. CDR3 bases: TGTGCCAGCAGTGCTCCAGGGGCGATTTTGACTGAAGCTTTCTTT.

The chain carries TRBV9 and TRBJ1-2, with D possibly matching TRBD1 (5 bases). CDR1 SGDLS and CDR2 YYNGEE come from the germline V gene. This CDR3 comprises 14 residues. Trimming left V 4 bases short and J 6 bases short, with 16 bases between. The CDR3 loop is CASSQGMDRDGYTF. DNA of the CDR3: TGTGCCAGCAGCCAGGGAATGGACCGGGATGGCTACACCTTC.

This clone was observed a few times. The chain carries TRBV21-1 and TRBJ1-6. TRBV21-1 is designated a pseudogene. The CDR3 covers 10 residues. Written as DNA, the CDR3 is TGTGCCAGCAGTGCCCGGAGGCTCCACTTT. Translating it yields CASSARRLHF.

This sequence joins TRBV25-1 and TRBJ1-1; TRBD1 matches 11 bases. The CDR3 is made up of 14 amino acids. CDR1 is MGHDK, CDR2 SYGVNS, per germline. The junction had 7 bases not matched to a gene; V was cut back by 5 bases and J by 8 bases. CDR3 residues: CASSRTGGGREAFF. The CDR3 nucleotides read TGTGCCAGCAGTCGGACAGGGGGCGGGAGGGAAGCTTTCTTT.

The chain links TRBV5-1 to TRBJ2-1, with 7 bases identical to TRBD1. The V gene end was trimmed by 0 bases and the J gene end by 5 bases; junction bases not matched to a gene: 2. The CDR3 spans 14 residues. The V gene's germline CDR1 is SGHRS and CDR2 YFSETQ. DNA of the CDR3: TGCGCCAGCAGCTTGGGGGACAGCCACAATGAGCAGTTCTTC. Encoded protein: CASSLGDSHNEQFF.